The entry below describes one T cell receptor (beta chain). The sample belongs to a study of blood T cell repertoires in COVID-19. Study in general: Nucleic acid was either cDNA or gDNA, and it came from T cells, B-cell-depleted T cells, or PBMCs.

The V gene's germline CDR1 is MGHRA and CDR2 YSYEKL. The V gene lost 1 base and the J gene lost 2 bases, with 14 bases spanning the gap. The CDR3 totals 16 residues. Original handling: Amplification of reference gene primers was used by the study to estimate nucleated cell counts. The assay was immunoSEQ multiplex PCR, and TCRdb's table has in-frame clones only and misses some. Clone size and V and J calls were adopted from that table, with D and trimming inferred from the DNA. Of about 56,000 clones detected, around 84% appear once; the ten largest clones hold approximately 12%. This chain joins TRBV4-1 and TRBJ2-5; possible D gene TRBD1, 6 bases. This TCR was recovered from a woman of 80 years or more with acute or convalescent COVID-19. Sequencing was carried out using peripheral blood. CDR3 amino acids: CASSQGVGTPQETQYF. As DNA, the CDR3 is TGCGCCAGCAGCCAAGGCGTGGGGACACCGCAAGAGACCCAGTACTTC.